This T cell receptor beta chain derives from a study of identical twins. This clonotype was seen a few times. TCRdb called the 5' RACE reads again in MiXCR, with one record for every CDR3 protein. The table includes 690,000 or so distinct CDR3 sequences, less than 10% detected once. CDR3 length equals 13 residues. V gave up 4 bases and J gave up 10 bases, with 15 bases separating them. Germline V gene sequence: CDR1 PRHDT, CDR2 FYEKMQ (reference sequence). The same sample was also studied in work on yellow fever vaccine responses in identical twins. That study reports: The T cell response to vaccination in identical twins was reportedly partly convergent and partly personalized.

The sequence came from a woman between 18 and 30 years old in good health. The sequenced sample consisted of PBMCs. This rearrangement joins TRBV13 to TRBJ2-3; D gene unclear. The CDR3 DNA follows: TGTGCCAGCAGCTCAGAGGCCGGCCTTGCGCAGTATTTT. This gives the protein CASSSEAGLAQYF.